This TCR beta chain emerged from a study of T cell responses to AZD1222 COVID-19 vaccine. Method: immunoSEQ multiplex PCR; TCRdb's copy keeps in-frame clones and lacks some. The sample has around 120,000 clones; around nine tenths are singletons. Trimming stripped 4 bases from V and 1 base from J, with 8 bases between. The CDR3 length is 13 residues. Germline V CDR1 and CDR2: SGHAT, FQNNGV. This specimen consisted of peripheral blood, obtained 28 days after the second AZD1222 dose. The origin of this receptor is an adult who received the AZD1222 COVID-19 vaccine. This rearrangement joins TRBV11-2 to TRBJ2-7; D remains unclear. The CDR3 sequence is CASSYSTSYEQYF. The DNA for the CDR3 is TGTGCCAGCAGCTACTCTACTTCCTACGAGCAGTACTTC.